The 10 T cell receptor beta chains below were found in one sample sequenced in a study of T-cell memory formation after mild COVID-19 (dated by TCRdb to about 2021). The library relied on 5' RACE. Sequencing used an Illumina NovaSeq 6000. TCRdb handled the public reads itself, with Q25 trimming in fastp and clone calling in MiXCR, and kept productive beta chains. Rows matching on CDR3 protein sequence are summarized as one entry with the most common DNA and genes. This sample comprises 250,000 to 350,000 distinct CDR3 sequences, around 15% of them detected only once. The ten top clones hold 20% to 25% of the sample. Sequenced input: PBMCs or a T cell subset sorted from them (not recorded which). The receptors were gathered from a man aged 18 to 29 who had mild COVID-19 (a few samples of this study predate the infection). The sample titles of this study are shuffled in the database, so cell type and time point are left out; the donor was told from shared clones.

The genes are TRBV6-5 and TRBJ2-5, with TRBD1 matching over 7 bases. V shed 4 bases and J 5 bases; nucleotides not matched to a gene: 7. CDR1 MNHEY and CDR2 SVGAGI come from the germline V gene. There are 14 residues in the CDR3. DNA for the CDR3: TGTGCCAGCAGTTGGGCGGACAGGATGGAGACCCAGTACTTC. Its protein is CASSWADRMETQYF.

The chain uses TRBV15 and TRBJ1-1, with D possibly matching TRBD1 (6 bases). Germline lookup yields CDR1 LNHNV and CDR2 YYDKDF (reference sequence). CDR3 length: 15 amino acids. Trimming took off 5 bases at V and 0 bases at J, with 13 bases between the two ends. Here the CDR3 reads CATSGGRSMNTEAFF. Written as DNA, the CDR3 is TGTGCCACCAGCGGGGGCCGGAGCATGAACACTGAAGCTTTCTTT.

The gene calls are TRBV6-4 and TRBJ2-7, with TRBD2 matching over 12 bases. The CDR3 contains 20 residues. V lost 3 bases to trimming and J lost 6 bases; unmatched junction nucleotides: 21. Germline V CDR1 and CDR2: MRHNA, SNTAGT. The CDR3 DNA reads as TGTGCCAGCAGTGATCCCGTTGTCCTTTCGTCGCTAGCGGGGGGGAGCGAGCAGTACGTC. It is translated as CASSDPVVLSSLAGGSEQYV.

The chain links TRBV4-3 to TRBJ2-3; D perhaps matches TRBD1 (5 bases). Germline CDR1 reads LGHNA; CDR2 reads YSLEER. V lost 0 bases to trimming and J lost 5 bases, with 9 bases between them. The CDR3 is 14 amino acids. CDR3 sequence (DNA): TGCGCCAGCAGCCAAGAAGCTAGGGGAGATACGCAGTATTTT. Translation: CASSQEARGDTQYF.

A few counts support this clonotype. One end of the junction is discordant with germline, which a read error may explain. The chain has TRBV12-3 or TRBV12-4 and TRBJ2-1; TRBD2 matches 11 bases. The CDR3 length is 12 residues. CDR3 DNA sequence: TGTGCCAGCAGTAGTAGCGGGGGGGCCTTCGGCTTC. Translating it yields CASSSSGGAFGF.

The CDR3 DNA reads TGCGCCAGCAGCCAAGAGAGGCTAGTGGCCAATGAGCAGTTCTTC. Its translation is CASSQERLVANEQFF. The rearrangement joins TRBV4-1 to TRBJ2-1; no clear D gene. Germline CDR1 is MGHRA and CDR2 is YSYEKL. The CDR3 totals 15 residues. Trimming pared 0 bases from V and 6 bases from J, leaving 12 bases between.

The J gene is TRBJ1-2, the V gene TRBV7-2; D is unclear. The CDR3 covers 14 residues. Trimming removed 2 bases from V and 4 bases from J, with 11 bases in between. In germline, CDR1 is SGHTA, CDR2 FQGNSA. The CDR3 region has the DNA TGTGCCAGCAGCTTACTCTCAGACGGCTATGGCTACACCTTC. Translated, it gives CASSLLSDGYGYTF.

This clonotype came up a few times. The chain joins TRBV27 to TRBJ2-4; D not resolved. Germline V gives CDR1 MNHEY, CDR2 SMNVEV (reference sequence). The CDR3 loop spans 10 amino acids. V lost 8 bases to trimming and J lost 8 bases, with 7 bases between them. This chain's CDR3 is CASQIYIQYF. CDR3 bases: TGTGCCAGCCAAATCTACATTCAGTACTTC.

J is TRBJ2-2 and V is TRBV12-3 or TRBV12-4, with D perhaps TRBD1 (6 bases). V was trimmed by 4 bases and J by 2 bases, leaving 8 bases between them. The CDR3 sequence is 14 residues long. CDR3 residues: CASSSDRNTGELFF. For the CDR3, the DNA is TGTGCCAGCAGTTCGGACAGAAACACCGGGGAGCTGTTTTTT.

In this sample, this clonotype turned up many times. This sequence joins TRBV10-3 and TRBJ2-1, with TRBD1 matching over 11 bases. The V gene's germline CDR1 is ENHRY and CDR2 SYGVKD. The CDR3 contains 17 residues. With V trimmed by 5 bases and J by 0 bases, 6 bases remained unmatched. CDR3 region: CAISSSGTGGSYNEQFF. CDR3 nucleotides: TGTGCCATCAGTTCCTCCGGGACAGGGGGCTCCTACAATGAGCAGTTCTTC.